This T cell receptor (beta chain) was retrieved from a study of T cells in Graves' hyperthyroidism and ophthalmopathy. Germline V gene data show CDR1 as DFQATT and CDR2 as SNEGSKA (reference sequence). The CDR3 sequence is 14 residues long. Researchers took RNA transcripts and amplified the TCR beta CDR3 regions from them. TCR CDR3 regions were first amplified by RT-PCR with HTBI primers. Each CDR3 protein is one row after TCRdb ran MiXCR on the multiplex PCR reads. Among a few hundred thousand distinct CDR3 sequences, 46% were seen once, and the ten largest hold about 7.8%. What was sequenced was peripheral blood or thyroid tissue (not recorded which). The rearrangement links TRBV20-1 to TRBJ2-5; possible D gene TRBD1, 5 bases. This clonotype was obtained from a woman aged 18-29 years with Graves' hyperthyroidism. In DNA form, the CDR3 reads TGCAGCGTAGGGTCCAGCAGGGCTACGGAGACCCAGTACTTC. This translates into CSVGSSRATETQYF.